This TCR beta chain was captured by sequencing in a study of read filtering for tumor transcriptome and immune sequencing. Study in general: Patients were some 16 male and 11 to 15 female, mean age approximately 70 years, range 47 to 80. By R-ISS, stages I, II and III held around 8, 16 and 7 patients. RNA-seq yielded only roughly 80 to 1,300 TCR reads, IR-seq about 3.5 to 10.27 million.

Germline V lookup: CDR1 DFQATT, CDR2 SNEGSKA (reference sequence). This CDR3 is built from 16 residues. V was shortened by 0 bases and J by 4 bases, with 16 bases between the two germline ends. At least ten counts were recorded for this clonotype. The target antigen is unknown. This library used roughly 0.4 ug RNA and molecular barcoded adaptors spanning alpha/delta and beta/gamma chains. TCRdb called the reads again in MiXCR, with one record for every CDR3 protein. This table holds fewer than 25,000 distinct CDR3 sequences, 22% found once. Study conclusions and caveats: Dropping single-read clonotypes raised IR-seq and RNA-seq shared-clonotype correlation.

What was sequenced was a population of CD138-negative cells sorted from bone marrow. This TCR was recovered from a donor aged 40 or over with multiple myeloma. The chain carries TRBV20-1 and TRBJ2-1; D not certain. The CDR3 nucleotides read TGCAGTGCTAGAGAACGAGGACCCTCTAAATACAATGAGCAGTTCTTC. Protein product: CSARERGPSKYNEQFF.